Shown below are 8 T cell receptor beta chains from a single sample sequenced in a study of OX40 agonist ivuxolimab in advanced cancers. Here immunoSEQ multiplex PCR was the method, and the copy in TCRdb shows in-frame clones only, minus some. The table has around 25,000 clones, roughly 75% seen once; the top ten hold about 1.5%. The sequencing used CD4+ or CD8+ T cells sorted from blood, collected in a trial of the OX40 agonist ivuxolimab. The receptors come from an adult with an advanced solid tumor such as melanoma, head and neck, liver or kidney cancer.

The chain combines TRBV2 with TRBJ1-6, with D uncertain. The CDR3 sequence is 16 residues long. The germline V gene encodes CDR1 SNHLY and CDR2 FYNNEI. The ends were cut back, 2 bases at V and 9 bases at J, with 17 bases in the middle. The CDR3 DNA follows: TGTGCCAGCAGTGAATCTGCCGGGAGAATCGGTTCACCCCTCCACTTT. Its protein is CASSESAGRIGSPLHF.

The chain links TRBV9 to TRBJ2-2; D unresolved. Trimming cost V 1 base and J 5 bases, with 6 bases left between them. Germline V gene lookup returns CDR1 SGDLS and CDR2 YYNGEE. This CDR3 has 13 amino acids. CDR3 protein: CASSVRSTGELFF. The CDR3 DNA sequence: TGTGCCAGCAGCGTAAGGTCTACCGGGGAGCTGTTTTTT.

This rearrangement joins TRBV28 to TRBJ2-7; the D gene is possibly TRBD1 (5 bases). The CDR3 extends over 12 amino acids. Germline assignment: CDR1 MDHEN and CDR2 SYDVKM. V gave up 2 bases and J gave up 4 bases, with 6 bases separating them. For the CDR3, the DNA is TGTGCCAGCAGTTTACAGGGTTACGAGCAGTACTTC. As protein: CASSLQGYEQYF.

This chain uses TRBV27 with TRBJ2-1; 9 bases fit TRBD2. Germline values: CDR1 MNHEY, CDR2 SMNVEV (reference sequence). CDR3 length: 15 amino acids. Trimming at V came to 2 bases and at J to 8 bases, leaving 7 bases not matched to a gene. In nucleotides, the CDR3 is TGTGCCAGCAGTTTAGGGCTAGCGGGGCGAGATGAGCAGTTCTTC. As protein: CASSLGLAGRDEQFF.

V gene TRBV7-2 combines with J gene TRBJ1-1; D not resolved. V was trimmed by 3 bases and J by 5 bases, leaving 7 bases between them. The CDR3 sequence is 12 residues long. The germline V gene has CDR1 SGHTA and CDR2 FQGNSA. The CDR3 DNA sequence: TGTGCCAGCAGCTTCCTCCAGACTGAAGCTTTCTTT. The encoded protein is CASSFLQTEAFF.

The rearrangement links TRBV28 to TRBJ1-5, with 8 bases aligning to TRBD1. Germline CDR1 reads MDHEN; CDR2 reads SYDVKM. Unmatched junction bases numbered 11, after V lost 6 bases and J lost 1 base. This CDR3 region has 17 residues. The CDR3 DNA reads as TGTGCCAGCAGCCCCTTGGGATGGACAGGGAGCAATCAGCCCCAGCATTTT. Protein product: CASSPLGWTGSNQPQHF.

This clone was counted a few times. This rearrangement joins TRBV7-3 to TRBJ1-2; 7 bases line up with TRBD1. The CDR3 runs 13 residues. Germline V lookup: CDR1 SGHTA, CDR2 FQGTGA. The junction had 2 bases not matched to a gene; V was cut back by 1 base and J by 6 bases. The CDR3 DNA reads TGTGCCAGCAGCTTAAGCAGGGGGGATGGCTACACCTTC. As protein: CASSLSRGDGYTF.

Turning to this clone: Sequence at one end of the junction differs from germline and may be a read error. The genes are TRBV7-7 and TRBJ2-2; 7 bases agree with TRBD1. CDR1 is SSHAT and CDR2 is FNYEAQ in the germline V gene (reference sequence). CDR3 length equals 14 residues. The CDR3 bases are TGTGCTAGCAGCTTAACAGGGGAAGCCGGGGAGCTGTTTTTT. Amino acid sequence: CASSLTGEAGELFF.